The 18 T cell receptor beta chains listed next were all sequenced from one sample in a study of cytomegalovirus exposure and HLA in healthy donors. The PCR had 60 Vbeta and 13 Jbeta primers. TCRdb's table, derived via immunoSEQ multiplex PCR, lists solely in-frame clones and lacks some. The sample has about 150,000 clones, more than 70% seen once; the top ten hold about 5.6%. The sample was PBMCs. These TCRs come from a woman aged 40 to 50 in good health and CMV-seropositive.

The rearrangement joins TRBV7-2 to TRBJ1-2; maybe TRBD1 (5 bases). This CDR3 comprises 13 residues. Trimming shortened V by 3 bases and J by 8 bases, and 13 bases separated the two germline ends. Germline V CDR1 and CDR2: SGHTA, FQGNSA. The CDR3 sequence is CASSLRDLRGYTF. CDR3 coding DNA: TGTGCCAGCAGCTTGAGGGACTTGCGGGGCTACACCTTC.

This chain joins TRBV7-9 and TRBJ1-2; TRBD1 agrees at 7 bases. V gave up 7 bases and J gave up 8 bases; unmatched junction bases: 16. CDR3 length: 15 amino acids. Germline V CDR1 and CDR2: SEHNR, FQNEAQ (reference sequence). In DNA, the CDR3 is TGTGCCAGCACTAAATTGGATGGGACAGCGGAAGGCTACACCTTC. Protein: CASTKLDGTAEGYTF. Using reference TRBV7-9 and TRBJ1-2 for the parts outside the CDR3, the full variable domain is DTGVSQNPRHKITKRGQNVTFRCDPISEHNRLYWYRQTLGQGPEFLTYFQNEAQLEKSRLLSDRFSAERPKGSFSTLEIQRTEQGDSAMYLCASTKLDGTAEGYTFGSGTRLTVV.

The chain recombines TRBV27 with TRBJ2-3, with a possible D match to TRBD2 (5 bases). Germline CDR1 and CDR2: MNHEY and SMNVEV (reference sequence). The ends were cut back, 7 bases at V and 1 base at J, with 9 bases in the middle. The CDR3 has 13 residues. The chain's CDR3 is CASTLRGTDTQYF. The CDR3 coding sequence is TGTGCCAGCACCCTGAGGGGCACAGATACGCAGTATTTT.

This chain links TRBV28 with TRBJ1-1; possibly TRBD1 for D (5 bases). This CDR3 spans 15 amino acids. Trimming removed 6 bases at V and 1 base at J, with 15 bases between. Germline CDR1 MDHEN, CDR2 SYDVKM. The CDR3 DNA reads TGTGCCAGCAGCGAGGCCCGCAGGGCGAACACTGAAGCTTTCTTT. Protein: CASSEARRANTEAFF.

The chain joins TRBV5-1 to TRBJ2-7; perhaps TRBD2 as D (6 bases). V was cut by 3 bases and J by 3 bases, with 13 bases left in between. CDR1 SGHRS and CDR2 YFSETQ come from the germline V gene. CDR3 length: 14 residues. The CDR3 region is CASSYSGTDYEQYF. The CDR3 nucleotides are TGCGCCAGCAGCTATAGCGGAACCGACTACGAGCAGTACTTC.

The rearrangement joins TRBV9 to TRBJ2-3; TRBD2 aligns across 16 bases. This CDR3 comprises 17 residues. CDR1 is SGDLS, CDR2 YYNGEE, per germline. Trimming at V came to 2 bases and at J to 3 bases, leaving 3 bases not matched to a gene. CDR3 nucleotides: TGTGCCAGCAGCGTGGGACTAGCGGGAGGGCCGACAGATACGCAGTATTTT. Encoded protein: CASSVGLAGGPTDTQYF. Supplemented by reference TRBV9 and TRBJ2-3, the full variable domain reads DSGVTQTPKHLITATGQRVTLRCSPRSGDLSVYWYQQSLDQGLQFLIQYYNGEERAKGNILERFSAQQFPDLHSELNLSSLELGDSALYFCASSVGLAGGPTDTQYFGPGTRLTVL.

The chain employs TRBV5-4 and TRBJ2-1, with D unclear. V was cut by 0 bases and J by 5 bases, with 18 bases left in between. Germline assignment: CDR1 SGHNT and CDR2 YYREEE (reference sequence). This CDR3 spans 17 amino acids. CDR3 sequence reads: CASSLALSPKANNEQFF. CDR3 sequence (DNA): TGTGCCAGCAGCTTGGCTTTGTCCCCCAAAGCTAACAATGAGCAGTTCTTC.

This clone was observed a single time. The V call is TRBV4-2, the J call TRBJ2-6; TRBD1 matches 9 bases. V shed 4 bases, J shed 1 base, and the junction held 14 bases outside the gene matches. This CDR3 spans 20 amino acids. Germline CDR1 is LGHNA and CDR2 is YNFKEQ. The CDR3 region has the DNA TGTGCCAGCAGCCTCATACCGGGACAGGGAGGTACTTCTGGGGCCAACGTCCTGACTTTC. Translation gives CASSLIPGQGGTSGANVLTF.

The chain employs TRBV29-1 and TRBJ2-2; TRBD2 aligns across 13 bases. Germline CDR1 reads SQVTM; CDR2 reads ANQGSEA. The CDR3 loop spans 15 amino acids. The junction had 4 bases not matched to a gene; V was cut back by 5 bases and J by 4 bases. The CDR3 nucleotides read TGCAGCGTTTTAAGACTAGCGGGAGGCACCGGGGAGCTGTTTTTT. Its translation: CSVLRLAGGTGELFF.

The chain joins TRBV7-8 to TRBJ1-5; no firm D call. This CDR3 is built from 15 residues. V lost 1 base to trimming and J lost 4 bases, with 11 bases between them. Germline loops: CDR1 SGHVS, CDR2 FQNEAQ. CDR3 sequence: CASSLVSGANQPQHF. CDR3 nucleotides: TGTGCCAGCAGCTTAGTCTCAGGTGCTAATCAGCCCCAGCATTTT. The variable domain in full, completed from reference TRBV7-8 and TRBJ1-5, reads GAGVSQSPRYKVAKRGQDVALRCDPISGHVSLFWYQQALGQGPEFLTYFQNEAQLDKSGLPSDRFFAERPEGSVSTLKIQRTQQEDSAVYLCASSLVSGANQPQHFGDGTRLSIL.

Points on this clone: A read error may account for a junction end that differs from germline. The chain carries TRBV6-5 and TRBJ2-3; tentatively, D is TRBD1 (5 bases). The germline V gene encodes CDR1 MNHEY and CDR2 SVGAGI. The CDR3 has 16 residues. CDR3 bases: TGTGCCAGCAGTTACTCGAATTTTGGCGGCACAGGTACGCAGTATTTT. It yields the protein CASSYSNFGGTGTQYF.

The chain has TRBV19 and TRBJ2-5; D is uncertain. CDR1 and CDR2 (germline): LNHDA, SQIVND (reference sequence). The CDR3 covers 15 residues. V was cut by 1 base and J by 2 bases, with 11 bases left in between. For the CDR3, the DNA is TGTGCCAGTAGTATAGGAGGTCTGGCACAAGAGACCCAGTACTTC. Translating it yields CASSIGGLAQETQYF.

This chain links TRBV10-1 with TRBJ2-3, with D perhaps TRBD2 (6 bases). This CDR3 has 14 residues. Trimming removed 3 bases from V and 6 bases from J, with 13 bases in between. The germline gives CDR1 WNHNN, CDR2 SYGVQD (reference sequence). The CDR3 reads CASSDPGVGDTQYF. In DNA, the CDR3 is TGCGCCAGCAGTGACCCGGGAGTTGGGGATACGCAGTATTTT.

Comments on this clone: Other DNA sequences in this sample translate to the same CDR3. V is TRBV9 and J is TRBJ2-5, with D tentatively TRBD2 (6 bases). The V end lost 0 bases, the J end lost 1 base, and 10 bases lay between the germline ends. This CDR3 spans 15 amino acids. Per germline, CDR1 SGDLS and CDR2 YYNGEE. CDR3 nucleotides: TGTGCCAGCAGCGTAGTTGGTAGCGGCCAAGAGACCCAGTACTTC. The encoded protein is CASSVVGSGQETQYF.

Turning to this clone: The same CDR3 arises from other DNA sequences in this sample as well. The chain has TRBV9 and TRBJ1-4, with 9 nucleotides matching TRBD1. Trimming removed 2 bases from V and 5 bases from J; junction bases left unmatched: 1. Germline CDR1 reads SGDLS; CDR2 reads YYNGEE. The length of the CDR3 is 14 residues. The CDR3 sequence: CASSVGQGNEKLFF. The CDR3 DNA reads TGTGCCAGCAGCGTGGGACAGGGAAATGAAAAACTGTTTTTT.

The V call is TRBV7-3, the J call TRBJ2-1, with D unclear. Trimming cost V 5 bases and J 9 bases, with 8 bases left between them. This CDR3 is built from 11 residues. The germline CDR1 and CDR2 sequences are SGHTA and FQGTGA. As DNA, the CDR3 is TGTGCCAGCAGCCAATCCGGTGAGCAGTTCTTC. As protein: CASSQSGEQFF.

For this clone: This specimen includes other DNA sequences encoding the same CDR3. Here the CDR3 reads CASSLAFNEQFF. CDR3 DNA: TGCGCCAGCAGCTTGGCCTTCAATGAGCAGTTCTTC. The rearrangement joins TRBV5-1 to TRBJ2-1; D is unresolved. Germline V gene data show CDR1 as SGHRS and CDR2 as YFSETQ. V lost 0 bases, J lost 6 bases, and 4 bases lay in between. The length of the CDR3 is 12 residues.

This chain connects TRBV30 to TRBJ1-6, with 7 nucleotides matching TRBD1. The CDR3 consists of 15 residues. From germline, CDR1 is GTSNPN and CDR2 SVGIG (reference sequence). V lost 2 bases and J lost 8; bases outside the gene matches: 9. The CDR3 here is CAWSTPGTADSPLHF. CDR3 DNA: TGTGCCTGGAGTACCCCAGGGACAGCGGATTCACCCCTCCACTTT.